This TCR beta chain was sequenced in a study of T cell responses to AZD1222 COVID-19 vaccine. Study-wide points: Baseline seropositivity occurred in only six AZD1222 recipients. Spike-specific TCR breadth and depth grew following two AZD1222 doses. CD4 TCRs covered the whole spike, strongest at regions 160-218 and 743-854.

Details on this clone: The antigen is unknown.

Analysis merged second doses at about 4 or about 12 weeks. Here immunoSEQ multiplex PCR was the method, and the copy in TCRdb shows in-frame clones only, minus some. The data hold some 150,000 clones, with approximately 90% observed a single time. V lost 10 bases to trimming and J lost 5 bases; unmatched junction nucleotides: 13. From germline, CDR1 is MNHEY and CDR2 SVGAGI. The CDR3 runs to 15 residues. Sequenced material: peripheral blood, taken 28 days after the second AZD1222 dose. The clonotype was recovered from an adult who received the AZD1222 COVID-19 vaccine. The rearrangement uses TRBV6-5 and TRBJ1-1, with TRBD1 matching over 10 bases. CDR3 residues: CATTFVTGGETEAFF. The CDR3 nucleotides are TGTGCCACCACTTTTGTGACAGGGGGCGAAACTGAAGCTTTCTTT.